The TCR beta chain described here comes from a study of blood T cell repertoires in COVID-19. With 4 bases clipped from V and 3 bases from J, the junction kept 10 bases outside the gene matches. The CDR3 is 16 residues long. Germline V lookup: CDR1 SGHRS, CDR2 YFSETQ. The method was immunoSEQ multiplex PCR; TCRdb's version includes in-frame clones alone and lacks a portion of them. In the table there are hundreds of thousands of clones, roughly 85% of which are singletons. The clonotype originates from a woman under 30 with acute or convalescent COVID-19. Sequencing used peripheral blood. V is TRBV5-1 and J is TRBJ2-4, with 7 bases matching TRBD1. Written as DNA, the CDR3 is TGCGCCAGCAGCCCGGCAGGGGGTTTTCTCAAAAACATTCAGTACTTC. Translated, it gives CASSPAGGFLKNIQYF.